This TCR beta chain comes out of a study of T cells in Graves' hyperthyroidism and ophthalmopathy. Broader study findings: Before onset, by a median of approximately 6.8 months, the model predicted ophthalmopathy.

In making diagnoses, clinical symptoms, serum thyroxine and TRAb, thyroid ultrasound and orbital computed tomography were all used. Germline CDR1 and CDR2: KGHDR and SFDVKD. Trimming took off 9 bases at V and 0 bases at J, with 10 bases between the two ends. CDR3 length equals 14 residues. This clonotype was counted at least ten times. Its target is not known. Amplification yielded TCR beta CDR3 regions, with RNA transcripts as the source. HTBI primers were the set used in a first-round RT-PCR of the TCR CDR3. Each CDR3 protein is one row after TCRdb ran MiXCR on the multiplex PCR reads. The sample carries almost 350,000 distinct CDR3 sequences, around a sixth recorded once.

The sequenced sample was blood. This sequence was found in a woman between 40 and 55 years old with Graves' ophthalmopathy. The rearrangement links TRBV24-1 to TRBJ2-2; D possibly uses TRBD1 or TRBD2 (5 bases each). The CDR3 DNA reads as TGTGCCACCGGGGGAGTTACGAACACCGGGGAGCTGTTTTTT. Its protein product is CATGGVTNTGELFF.